The 2 T cell receptor beta chains given below trace back to one sample, sequenced in a study of T cell repertoires in cytomegalovirus infection. TCRdb ran MiXCR on the reads and lists one entry per CDR3 protein. Among under 600,000 distinct CDR3 sequences listed, approximately 15% were seen once. Sequenced material: CD8+ T cells from PBMCs. Receptors originate from a human donor in good health (CMV status not recorded). Some clones in this sample may be carry-over from other donors' samples.

This clonotype has ten or more counts. This chain connects TRBV28 to TRBJ2-1; D may be TRBD2 (6 bases). The V gene lost 4 bases and the J gene lost 3 bases, with 25 bases spanning the gap. Germline lookup yields CDR1 MDHEN and CDR2 SYDVKM. The CDR3 contains 19 residues. The CDR3 loop is CASSSLKPREATFYNEQFF. The CDR3 DNA reads as TGTGCCAGCAGTTCCCTGAAACCCAGGGAGGCCACATTCTACAATGAGCAGTTCTTC.

This clonotype has at least ten counts. This sequence joins TRBV4-2 and TRBJ1-1; possibly TRBD1 for D (5 bases). V gave up 0 bases and J gave up 5 bases, with 13 bases separating them. Germline CDR1 and CDR2: LGHNA and YNFKEQ. This CDR3 contains 15 residues. The CDR3 DNA reads as TGTGCCAGCAGCCAAGATGGGGGGGGAGGGACTGAAGCTTTCTTT. Protein: CASSQDGGGGTEAFF.